The entry that follows covers one TCR beta chain sequence. During active infection, Seattle patients enrolled and were then monitored through disease. This specimen belongs to a study of blood T cell repertoires in COVID-19. Looking at the study overall: COVID-19 samples from acute and convalescent phases originated in the United States, Italy and Spain. Nucleic acid was either cDNA or gDNA, and it came from T cells, B-cell-depleted T cells, or PBMCs.

Authors' methods: Reference gene primers were amplified, and this amplification served to estimate nucleated cell counts. TCRdb's table, derived via immunoSEQ multiplex PCR, lists solely in-frame clones and lacks some. The DNA gave D and trimming, while V, J and clone size come from that table. The sample yields roughly 250,000 clones, approximately 84% seen once. CDR1 and CDR2 from the germline V gene are SQVTM and ANQGSEA. Trimming removed 7 bases from V and 10 bases from J; junction bases left unmatched: 11. There are 12 residues in the CDR3. The clonotype originates from an older person with COVID-19, enrolled during active disease. The genes are TRBV29-1 and TRBJ2-3; 7 bases line up with TRBD1. The specimen sequenced was peripheral blood. The CDR3 DNA follows: TGCAGCGCCGGGACAGATCCCCTAGCGCAGTATTTT. Translating gives CSAGTDPLAQYF.